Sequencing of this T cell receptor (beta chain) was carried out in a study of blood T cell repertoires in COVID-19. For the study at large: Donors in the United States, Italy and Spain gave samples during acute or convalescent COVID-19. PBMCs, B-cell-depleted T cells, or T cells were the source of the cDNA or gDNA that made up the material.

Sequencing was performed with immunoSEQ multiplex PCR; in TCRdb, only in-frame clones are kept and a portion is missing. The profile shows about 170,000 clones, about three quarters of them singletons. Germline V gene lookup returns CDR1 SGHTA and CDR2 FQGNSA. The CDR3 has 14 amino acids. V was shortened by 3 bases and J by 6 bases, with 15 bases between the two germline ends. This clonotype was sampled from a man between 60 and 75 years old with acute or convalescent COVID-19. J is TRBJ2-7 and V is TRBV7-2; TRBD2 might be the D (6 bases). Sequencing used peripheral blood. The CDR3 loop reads CASSLRRGIGEQYF. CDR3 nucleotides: TGTGCCAGCAGCTTGCGTCGGGGGATCGGCGAGCAGTACTTC.